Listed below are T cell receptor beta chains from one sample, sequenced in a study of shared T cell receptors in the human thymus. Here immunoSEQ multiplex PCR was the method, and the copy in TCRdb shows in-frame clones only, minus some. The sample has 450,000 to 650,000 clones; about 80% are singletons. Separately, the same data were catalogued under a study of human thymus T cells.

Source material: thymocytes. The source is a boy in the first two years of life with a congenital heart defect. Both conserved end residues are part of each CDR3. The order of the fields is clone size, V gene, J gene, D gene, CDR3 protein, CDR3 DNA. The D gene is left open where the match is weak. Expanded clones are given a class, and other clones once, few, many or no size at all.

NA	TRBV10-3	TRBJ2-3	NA	CAISESTGQGRGYPDTQYF	TGTGCCATCAGTGAGTCTACCGGGCAGGGTAGGGGGTACCCAGATACGCAGTATTTT
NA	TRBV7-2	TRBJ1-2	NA	CASSFQPEGYGYTF	TGTGCCAGCAGCTTCCAGCCGGAGGGCTATGGCTACACCTTC
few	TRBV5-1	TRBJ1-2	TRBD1	CASSFLQGARGYGYTF	TGCGCCAGCAGTTTCCTACAGGGGGCCCGGGGCTATGGCTACACCTTC
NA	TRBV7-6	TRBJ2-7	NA	CASSHYRETPFYEQYF	TGTGCCAGCAGCCATTATCGGGAGACACCCTTCTACGAGCAGTACTTC
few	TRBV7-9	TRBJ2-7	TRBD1	CASSLRQGEGYEQYF	TGTGCCAGCAGCTTACGACAGGGGGAGGGGTACGAGCAGTACTTC
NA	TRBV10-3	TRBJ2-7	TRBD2	CAIGTSRPYEQYF	TGTGCCATCGGGACTAGCAGACCCTACGAGCAGTACTTC
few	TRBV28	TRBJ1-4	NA	CASSFNRHNEKLFF	TGTGCCAGCAGTTTTAACAGGCATAATGAAAAACTGTTTTTT
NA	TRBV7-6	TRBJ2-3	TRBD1	CASSQIPGTGTPGGTDTQYF	TGTGCCAGCAGCCAAATCCCCGGGACAGGTACGCCTGGGGGCACAGATACGCAGTATTTT
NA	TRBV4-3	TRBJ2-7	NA	CASSPQGAEGYEQYF	TGCGCCAGCAGCCCCCAGGGTGCGGAGGGCTACGAGCAGTACTTC
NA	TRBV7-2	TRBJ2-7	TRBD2	CASSFLDPGLAGRLYEQYF	TGTGCCAGCAGCTTCCTTGATCCGGGACTAGCGGGTCGACTCTACGAGCAGTACTTC
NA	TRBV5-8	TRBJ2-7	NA	CASSLPGVGHEQYF	TGTGCCAGCAGCTTACCAGGGGTAGGGCACGAGCAGTACTTC
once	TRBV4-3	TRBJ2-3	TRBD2	CASSPAGAGAGDTQYF	TGCGCCAGCAGCCCCGCTGGGGCGGGAGCTGGAGATACGCAGTATTTT
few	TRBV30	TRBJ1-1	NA	CAWNTTSVFFF	TGTGCCTGGAATACTACGTCGGTGTTTTTCTTT
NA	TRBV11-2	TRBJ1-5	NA	CASSFRAGASNQPQHF	TGTGCCAGCAGCTTTAGGGCAGGGGCTAGCAATCAGCCCCAGCATTTT
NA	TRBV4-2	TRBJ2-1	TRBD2	CASSPPGLAGGFYNEQFF	TGTGCCAGCAGCCCGCCGGGACTAGCGGGAGGCTTCTACAATGAGCAGTTCTTC
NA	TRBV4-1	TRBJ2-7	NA	CASSQGEESGDYEQYF	TGCGCCAGCAGCCAAGGGGAGGAATCTGGAGACTACGAGCAGTACTTC
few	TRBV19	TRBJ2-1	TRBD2	CASSTSPRVAGVKFF	TGTGCCAGTAGTACTTCCCCTAGGGTAGCGGGAGTTAAGTTCTTC
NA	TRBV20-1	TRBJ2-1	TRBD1	CSARTGDEQFF	TGCAGTGCCCGGACAGGGGATGAGCAGTTCTTC
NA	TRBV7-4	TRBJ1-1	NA	CASRLPPGTVPSTEAFF	TGTGCCAGCAGACTGCCTCCGGGTACGGTCCCTAGTACTGAAGCTTTCTTT
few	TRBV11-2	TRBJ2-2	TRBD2	CASSLAREDTGELFF	TGTGCCAGCAGCTTAGCCCGGGAGGACACCGGGGAGCTGTTTTTT
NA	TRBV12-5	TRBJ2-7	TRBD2	CASGPGIGGGISEQYF	TGTGCTAGTGGTCCCGGTATTGGGGGAGGGATCTCCGAGCAGTACTTC
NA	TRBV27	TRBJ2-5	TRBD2	CASSFSAGTSGSAETQYF	TGTGCCAGCAGTTTTTCCGCGGGGACTAGCGGGAGCGCGGAGACCCAGTACTTC
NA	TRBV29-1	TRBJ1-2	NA	CSVDSKANYGYTF	TGCAGCGTTGATAGCAAAGCTAACTATGGCTACACCTTC
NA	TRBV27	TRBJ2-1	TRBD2	CASSLAGDEQFF	TGTGCCAGCAGCTTAGCGGGCGATGAGCAGTTCTTC
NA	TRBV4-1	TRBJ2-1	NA	CASSQLLAYNEQFF	TGCGCCAGCAGCCAACTACTAGCATACAATGAGCAGTTCTTC
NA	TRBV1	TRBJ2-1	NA	CTSSQDRGNSGRWNNEQFF	TGCACCAGCAGCCAAGATAGGGGAAATAGCGGGAGATGGAACAATGAGCAGTTCTTC
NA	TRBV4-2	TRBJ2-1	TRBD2	CASSHGCSGRARNEQFF	TGTGCCAGCAGCCATGGATGTAGCGGGAGGGCCCGGAATGAGCAGTTCTTC
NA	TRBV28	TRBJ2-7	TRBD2	CASSSDSGSAPSYEQYF	TGTGCCAGCAGTTCGGATAGCGGGAGCGCACCATCCTACGAGCAGTACTTC
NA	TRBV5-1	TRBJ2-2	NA	CASSLYRVGTGELFF	TGCGCCAGCAGCTTGTACAGGGTCGGCACCGGGGAGCTGTTTTTT
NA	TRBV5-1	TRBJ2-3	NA	CASGVQGRWSTDTQYF	TGCGCCAGCGGAGTACAGGGGAGGTGGAGCACAGATACGCAGTATTTT
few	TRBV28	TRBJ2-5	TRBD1	CASTLSQGEETQYF	TGTGCCAGCACCTTATCCCAGGGGGAAGAGACCCAGTACTTC
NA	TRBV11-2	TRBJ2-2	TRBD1	CASSPRRGRTGELFF	TGTGCCAGCAGCCCCCGCAGGGGGCGTACCGGGGAGCTGTTTTTT
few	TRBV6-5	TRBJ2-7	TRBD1	CASSQGQGAYEQYF	TGTGCCAGCAGCCAAGGACAGGGGGCCTACGAGCAGTACTTC